Given below is one TCR beta chain in context. The germline V gene encodes CDR1 MNHEY and CDR2 SMNVEV (reference sequence). The junction had 11 bases not matched to a gene; V was cut back by 8 bases and J by 4 bases. The CDR3 loop spans 15 amino acids. The data stem from a study of T cell changes during pregnancy in multiple sclerosis. The table came from immunoSEQ multiplex PCR; TCRdb's copy has only in-frame clones and leaves some out. This table has about 70,000 clones, about 91% appearing once. The chain combines TRBV27 with TRBJ1-1; 9 nucleotides line up with TRBD1. This TCR was sampled from a female donor with multiple sclerosis, enrolled in a pregnancy study. Sample: peripheral blood, taken in the first trimester of pregnancy. CDR3 sequence (DNA): TGTGCCAGCGTGAAACAGGGGGCGGTACGCACTGAAGCTTTCTTT. Translating gives CASVKQGAVRTEAFF.